This T cell receptor (beta chain) was recorded in a study of T-cell memory formation after mild COVID-19 (dated by TCRdb to the early 2020s). Study-level background: TCR sequence clusters from the two donors were found to be largely donor specific. Two young, previously healthy adult volunteers, one female and one male, were included in the cohort. Longitudinal TCRalpha and TCRbeta repertoire sequencing tracked T-cell clones expanding and contracting after mild COVID-19 in a couple of donors. Overall study outcomes, separate from this receptor: Contracting CD4+ clones were found mainly in CM and EM memory subsets, while CD8+ clones were enriched in EMRA. Some responding clones were detected in pre-infection memory, which suggested that pre-existing cross-reactive memory T cells had joined the SARS-CoV-2 response. The study included only a couple of mild cases, and larger cohorts that include severe cases with pre-infection samples were judged to be necessary. SARS-CoV-2 specificity was not confirmed for the second-wave clones peaking on day 37. Clones contracting from day 15 to 85 had balanced CD4/CD8 phenotypes, while a second wave expanding from day 15 to 37 was biased towards CD4+.

Relative to germline, V is 5 bases shorter and J is 3 bases shorter, with 8 bases between their ends. The germline V gene provides CDR1 SGHRS and CDR2 YFSETQ. The CDR3 runs 12 residues from the cysteine to the phenylalanine. The CDR3 DNA has 36 bases and is translated from base 1. The listed sequencing device is Illumina NovaSeq 6000. TCRalpha and TCRbeta cDNA libraries were built by 5'RACE with constant-segment primers, adding sample barcodes and unique molecular identifiers. RNA was extracted from every sample with Trizol reagent. Libraries were amplified in two PCR steps, with a second sample barcode and Illumina TruSeq adapters added in the second step. Sequencing of the libraries was done on an Illumina NovaSeq, producing 2 x 150 bp paired-end reads. Per the source publication's procedure: With migec v1.2.7, reads were demultiplexed and then collapsed into UMI-guided consensus sequences. Using mixcr v2.1.11, UMI consensuses were aligned to TRA and TRB V and J templates and then assembled into clonotypes. A clonotype was counted as expanded or contracted only when both edgeR and NoisET called the clonotype significant, with the noise models trained on biological replicates. For edgeR calls, the cutoffs were a false discovery rate-adjusted p below 0.01 and a log2 fold-change threshold of 1. As an exploratory analysis of dynamics, PCA with hierarchical clustering was applied to max-normalized trajectories of the 1000 most abundant clonotypes. The CD4 or CD8 phenotype of responding clones was assigned using the separately sequenced CD4+ and CD8+ repertoires. The public reads were run again by TCRdb, first through fastp at Q25 and then through MiXCR, and only productive beta chains were kept. CDR3 protein sequences are deduplicated, and each keeps its most common genes and DNA. The V and J calls follow TCRdb's processing rather than the paper's. The sample profile shows 540,000 or so distinct CDR3 sequences; about a fifth of them were found once. Under 15% of the sample belongs to the ten largest clones.

There are many counts of this clonotype. The target of this receptor is not known. No base qualities exist here, and no much larger clone lies one base off it. Ficoll-Paque density gradient centrifugation was the method used to isolate PBMCs. This sequence originates from an adult woman who had mild COVID-19 (a few samples of this study predate the infection). The sample titles of this study are shuffled in the database, so cell type and time point are left out; the donor was told from shared clones. The chain uses TRBV5-1 and TRBJ2-5; the D gene could be TRBD1 or TRBD2, each one agreeing over 5 bases. Sequenced input: PBMCs or a T cell subset sorted from them (not recorded which). The DNA is as follows: TGCGCCAGCAGGGGACGAGAAGAGACCCAGTACTTC. Translated, this is CASRGREETQYF.